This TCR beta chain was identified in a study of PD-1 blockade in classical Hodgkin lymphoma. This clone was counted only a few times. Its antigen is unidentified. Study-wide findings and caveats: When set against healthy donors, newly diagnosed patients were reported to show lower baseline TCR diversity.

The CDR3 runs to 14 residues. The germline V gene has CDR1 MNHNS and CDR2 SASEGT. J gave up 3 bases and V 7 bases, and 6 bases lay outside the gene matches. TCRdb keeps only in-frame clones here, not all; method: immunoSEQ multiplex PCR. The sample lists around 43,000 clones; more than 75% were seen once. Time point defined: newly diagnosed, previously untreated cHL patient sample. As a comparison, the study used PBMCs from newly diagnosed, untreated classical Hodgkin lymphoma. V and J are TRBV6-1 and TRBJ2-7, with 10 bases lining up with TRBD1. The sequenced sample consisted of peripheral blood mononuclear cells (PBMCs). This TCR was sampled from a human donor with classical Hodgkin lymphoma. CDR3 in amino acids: CASKLGQGIYEQYF. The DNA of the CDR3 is TGTGCCAGCAAGCTGGGACAGGGGATCTACGAGCAGTACTTC.